This T cell receptor beta chain was sequenced during a study of OX40 agonist ivuxolimab in advanced cancers. Study at large: With ivuxolimab, an agonistic anti-OX40 (CD134) antibody, patients were treated.

Blood sampling took place at baseline, cycle 4 day 1, and cycle 7 day 1. Concerning this clone itself: Its antigen is undetermined.

CDR1 and CDR2 (germline): MNHEY, SMNVEV (reference sequence). Trimming at V came to 6 bases and at J to 8 bases, leaving 6 bases not matched to a gene. The CDR3 is 13 residues long. Study-wide findings and caveats: Some nonresponders additionally presented with little normalized T-cell clonal expansion.

Using immunoSEQ multiplex PCR, the repertoire was profiled, and TCRdb retains in-frame clones only, with some absent. Of about 62,000 clones listed, roughly 78% are singletons. The V gene is TRBV27, the J gene TRBJ1-4, with 7 bases that match TRBD1. This specimen was CD4+ or CD8+ T cells sorted from blood, taken in a trial of the OX40 agonist ivuxolimab. The TCR sequence derives from an adult with an advanced solid tumor such as melanoma, head and neck, liver or kidney cancer. The chain's CDR3 is CASRGDSREKLFF. The CDR3 DNA sequence: TGTGCCAGCAGGGGGGACAGCAGAGAAAAACTGTTTTTT.